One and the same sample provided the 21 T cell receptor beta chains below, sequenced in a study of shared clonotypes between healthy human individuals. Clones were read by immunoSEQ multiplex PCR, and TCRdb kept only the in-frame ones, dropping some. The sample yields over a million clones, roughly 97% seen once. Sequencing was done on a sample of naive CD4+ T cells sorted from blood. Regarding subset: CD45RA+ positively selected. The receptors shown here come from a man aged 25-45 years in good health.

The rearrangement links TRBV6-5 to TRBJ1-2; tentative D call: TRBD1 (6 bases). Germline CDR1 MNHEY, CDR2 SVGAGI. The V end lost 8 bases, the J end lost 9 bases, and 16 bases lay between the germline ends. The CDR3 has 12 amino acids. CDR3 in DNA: TGTGCCAGCCGGGTGGGGGGCCGGAGCTACACCTTC. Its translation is CASRVGGRSYTF.

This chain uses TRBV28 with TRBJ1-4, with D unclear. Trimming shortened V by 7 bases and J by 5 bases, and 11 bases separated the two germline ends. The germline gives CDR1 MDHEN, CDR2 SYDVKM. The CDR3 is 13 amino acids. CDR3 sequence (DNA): TGTGCCAGCACTCTGGGCGGGAATGAAAAACTGTTTTTT. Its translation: CASTLGGNEKLFF. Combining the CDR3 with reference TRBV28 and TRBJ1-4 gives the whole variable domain DVKVTQSSRYLVKRTGEKVFLECVQDMDHENMFWYRQDPGLGLRLIYFSYDVKMKEKGDIPEGYSVSREKKERFSLILESASTNQTSMYLCASTLGGNEKLFFGSGTQLSVL.

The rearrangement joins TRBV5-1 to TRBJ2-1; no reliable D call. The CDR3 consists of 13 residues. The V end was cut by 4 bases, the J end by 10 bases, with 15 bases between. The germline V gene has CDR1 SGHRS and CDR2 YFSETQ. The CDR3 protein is CASSLRDLSEQFF. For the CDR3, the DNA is TGCGCCAGCAGCCTGAGAGATCTTAGCGAGCAGTTCTTC.

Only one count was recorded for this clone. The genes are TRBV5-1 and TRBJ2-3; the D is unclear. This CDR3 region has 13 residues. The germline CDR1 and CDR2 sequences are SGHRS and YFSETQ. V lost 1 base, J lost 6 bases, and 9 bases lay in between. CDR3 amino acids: CASSLRPSDTQYF. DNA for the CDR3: TGCGCCAGCAGCTTGAGGCCTTCCGATACGCAGTATTTT.

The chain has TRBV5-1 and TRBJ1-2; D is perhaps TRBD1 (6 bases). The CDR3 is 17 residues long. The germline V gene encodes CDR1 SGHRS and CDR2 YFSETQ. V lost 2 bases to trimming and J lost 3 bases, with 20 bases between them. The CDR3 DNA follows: TGCGCCAGCAGCTTTACGACAGGCGGGACTTATCACTATGGCTACACCTTC. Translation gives CASSFTTGGTYHYGYTF.

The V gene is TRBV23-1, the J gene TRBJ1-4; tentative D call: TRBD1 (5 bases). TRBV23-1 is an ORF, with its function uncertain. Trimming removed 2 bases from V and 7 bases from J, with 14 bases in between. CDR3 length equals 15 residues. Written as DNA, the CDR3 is TGCGCCAGCAGTCAAAGTAGGCAGGGAGGTGAAAAACTGTTTTTT. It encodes CASSQSRQGGEKLFF.

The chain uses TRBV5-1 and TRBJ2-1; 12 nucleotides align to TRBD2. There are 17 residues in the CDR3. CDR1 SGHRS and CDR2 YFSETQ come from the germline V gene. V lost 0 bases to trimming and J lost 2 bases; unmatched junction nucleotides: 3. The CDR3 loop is CASSLELAGGPYNEQFF. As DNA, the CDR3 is TGCGCCAGCAGCTTGGAACTAGCGGGAGGTCCCTACAATGAGCAGTTCTTC.

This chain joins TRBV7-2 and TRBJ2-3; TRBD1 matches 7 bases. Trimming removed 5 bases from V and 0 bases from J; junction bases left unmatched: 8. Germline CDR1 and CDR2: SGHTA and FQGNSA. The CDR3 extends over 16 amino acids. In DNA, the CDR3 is TGTGCCAGCAGCCCCAACAGGGGCTTAAGCACAGATACGCAGTATTTT. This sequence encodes CASSPNRGLSTDTQYF.

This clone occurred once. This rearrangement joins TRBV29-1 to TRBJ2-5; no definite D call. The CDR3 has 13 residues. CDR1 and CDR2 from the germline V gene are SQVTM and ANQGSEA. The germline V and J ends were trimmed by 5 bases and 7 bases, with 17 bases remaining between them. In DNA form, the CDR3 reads TGCAGCGTTTTAAAGGCGGCAGCTGGGACCCAGTACTTC. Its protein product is CSVLKAAAGTQYF.

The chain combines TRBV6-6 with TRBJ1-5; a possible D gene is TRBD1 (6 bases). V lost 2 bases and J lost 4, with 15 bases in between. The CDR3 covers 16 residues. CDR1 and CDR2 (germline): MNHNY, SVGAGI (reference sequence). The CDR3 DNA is TGTGCCAGCAGTTACGGCATGAGGGGGGGTAATCAGCCCCAGCATTTT. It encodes CASSYGMRGGNQPQHF.

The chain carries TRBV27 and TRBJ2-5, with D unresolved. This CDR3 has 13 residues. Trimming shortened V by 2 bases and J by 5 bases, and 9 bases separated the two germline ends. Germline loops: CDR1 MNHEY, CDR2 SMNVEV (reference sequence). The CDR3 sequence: CASSLARRETQYF. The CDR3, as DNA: TGTGCCAGCAGTTTAGCTAGAAGGGAGACCCAGTACTTC.

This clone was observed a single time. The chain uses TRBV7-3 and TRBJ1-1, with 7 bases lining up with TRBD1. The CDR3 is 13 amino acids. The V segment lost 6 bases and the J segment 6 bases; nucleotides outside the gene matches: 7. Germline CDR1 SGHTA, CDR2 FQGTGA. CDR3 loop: CASSPNRGSEAFF. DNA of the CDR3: TGTGCCAGCAGTCCGAACAGGGGCTCTGAAGCTTTCTTT.

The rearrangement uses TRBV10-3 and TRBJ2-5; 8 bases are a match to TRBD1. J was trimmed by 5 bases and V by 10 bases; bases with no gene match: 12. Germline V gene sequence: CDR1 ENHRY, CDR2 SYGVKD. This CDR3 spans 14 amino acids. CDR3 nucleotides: TGTGCCACCCTCAGGGGGCTCGGTGGGGAGACCCAGTACTTC. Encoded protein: CATLRGLGGETQYF.

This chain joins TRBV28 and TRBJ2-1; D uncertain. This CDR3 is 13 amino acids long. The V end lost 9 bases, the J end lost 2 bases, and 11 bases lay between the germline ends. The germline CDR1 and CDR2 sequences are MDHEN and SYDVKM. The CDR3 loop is CASTPQAYNEQFF. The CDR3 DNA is TGTGCCAGTACTCCCCAGGCCTACAATGAGCAGTTCTTC.

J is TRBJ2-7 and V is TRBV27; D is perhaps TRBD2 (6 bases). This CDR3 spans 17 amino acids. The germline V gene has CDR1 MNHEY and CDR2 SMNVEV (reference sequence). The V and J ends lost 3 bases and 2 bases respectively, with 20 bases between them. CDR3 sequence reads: CASSLGLEGLGTYEQYF. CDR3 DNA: TGTGCCAGCAGTTTGGGGTTGGAGGGCCTTGGAACCTACGAGCAGTACTTC.

The CDR3 region is CASSEGLAGGYGATQYF. DNA for the CDR3: TGTGCCAGCAGTGAGGGACTAGCGGGAGGCTATGGTGCGACCCAGTACTTC. The chain recombines TRBV2 with TRBJ2-5; 15 bases match TRBD2. Trimming cost V 3 bases and J 7 bases; bases outside gene matches: 9. The CDR3 has 17 residues. Germline V gene data show CDR1 as SNHLY and CDR2 as FYNNEI.

The CDR3 protein is CAISERLAVAPYEQYF. DNA of the CDR3: TGTGCCATCAGTGAGAGGCTAGCGGTCGCCCCCTACGAGCAGTACTTC. The chain joins TRBV10-3 to TRBJ2-7, with TRBD2 matching 7 bases. CDR1 and CDR2 from the germline V gene are ENHRY and SYGVKD. This CDR3 is 16 amino acids long. The V segment lost 2 bases and the J segment 2 bases; nucleotides outside the gene matches: 9.

The CDR3 here is CASRPRAGNTIYF. The CDR3 coding sequence is TGTGCCAGCCGCCCTAGGGCTGGAAACACCATATATTTT. The chain combines TRBV6-1 with TRBJ1-3; D not resolved. Looked up from germline, CDR1 is MNHNS and CDR2 is SASEGT. The V gene lost 8 bases and the J gene lost 2 bases, with 10 bases spanning the gap. The CDR3 covers 13 residues.

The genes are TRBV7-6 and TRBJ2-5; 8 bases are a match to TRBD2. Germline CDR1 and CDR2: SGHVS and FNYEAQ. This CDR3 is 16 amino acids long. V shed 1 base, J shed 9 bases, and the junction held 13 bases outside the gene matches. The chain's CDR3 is CASSLGTSTTGGAQYF. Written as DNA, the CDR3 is TGTGCCAGCAGCTTAGGGACTAGCACAACGGGGGGGGCCCAGTACTTC.

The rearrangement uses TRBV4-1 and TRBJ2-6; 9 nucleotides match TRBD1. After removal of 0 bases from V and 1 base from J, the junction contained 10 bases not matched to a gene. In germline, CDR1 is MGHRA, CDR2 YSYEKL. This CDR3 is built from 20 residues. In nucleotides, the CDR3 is TGCGCCAGCAGCCAAGAAGGTCACAGGGGGCGCGGTTCTGGGGCCAACGTCCTGACTTTC. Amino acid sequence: CASSQEGHRGRGSGANVLTF.

The CDR3 loop is CASSTVGQPQHF. Written as DNA, the CDR3 is TGTGCCAGCAGTACCGTAGGGCAGCCCCAGCATTTT. The V and J genes are TRBV5-5 and TRBJ1-5; D is ambiguous. The CDR3 consists of 12 residues. The germline V gene has CDR1 SGHKS and CDR2 YYEKEE (reference sequence). The V end was cut by 5 bases, the J end by 7 bases, with 10 bases between.